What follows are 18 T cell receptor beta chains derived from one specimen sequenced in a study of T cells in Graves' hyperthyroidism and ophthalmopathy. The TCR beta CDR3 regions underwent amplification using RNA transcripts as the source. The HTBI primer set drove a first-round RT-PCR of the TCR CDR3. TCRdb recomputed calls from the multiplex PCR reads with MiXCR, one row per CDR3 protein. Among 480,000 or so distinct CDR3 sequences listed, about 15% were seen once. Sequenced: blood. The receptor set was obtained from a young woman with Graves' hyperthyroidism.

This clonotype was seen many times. CDR3 protein: CASSSSGNTEAFF. CDR3 sequence (DNA): TGTGCCAGCAGCTCGTCGGGGAACACTGAAGCTTTCTTT. The chain employs TRBV6-1 and TRBJ1-1; D remains ambiguous. This CDR3 has 13 residues. V lost 6 bases and J lost 1, with 9 bases in between. The germline gives CDR1 MNHNS, CDR2 SASEGT.

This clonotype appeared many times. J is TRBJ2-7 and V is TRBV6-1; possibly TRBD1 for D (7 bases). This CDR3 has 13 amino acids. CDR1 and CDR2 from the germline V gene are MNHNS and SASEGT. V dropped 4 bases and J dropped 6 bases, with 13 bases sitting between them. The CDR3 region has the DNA TGTGCCAGCAGTGGTAGCCAGGGGGGCGAGCAGTACTTC. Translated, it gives CASSGSQGGEQYF.

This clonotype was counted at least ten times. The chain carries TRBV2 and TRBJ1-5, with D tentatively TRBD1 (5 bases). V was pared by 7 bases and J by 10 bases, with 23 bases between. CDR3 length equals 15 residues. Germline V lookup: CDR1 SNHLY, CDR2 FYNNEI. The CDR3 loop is CASNAIRDAQRPQHF. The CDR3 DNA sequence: TGTGCCAGCAATGCTATCCGGGACGCTCAGCGTCCCCAGCATTTT.

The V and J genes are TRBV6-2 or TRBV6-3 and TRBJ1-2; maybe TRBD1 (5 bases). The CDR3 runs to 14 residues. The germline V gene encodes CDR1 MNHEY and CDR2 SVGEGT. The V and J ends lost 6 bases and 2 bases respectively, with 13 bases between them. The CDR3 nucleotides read TGTGCCAGCAGCCGCGGGGGTTCCAACTATGGCTACACCTTC. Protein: CASSRGGSNYGYTF.

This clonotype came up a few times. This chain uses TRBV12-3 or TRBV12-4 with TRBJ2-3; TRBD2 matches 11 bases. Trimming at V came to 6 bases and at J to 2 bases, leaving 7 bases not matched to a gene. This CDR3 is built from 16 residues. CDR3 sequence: CASRRGLAVLTDTQYF. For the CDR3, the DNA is TGTGCCAGCAGACGGGGACTAGCGGTTCTCACAGATACGCAGTATTTT.

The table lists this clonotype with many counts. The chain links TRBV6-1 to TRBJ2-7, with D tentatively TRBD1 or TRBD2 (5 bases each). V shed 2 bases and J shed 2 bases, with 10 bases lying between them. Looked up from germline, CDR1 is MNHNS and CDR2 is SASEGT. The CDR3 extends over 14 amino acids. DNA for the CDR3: TGTGCCAGCAGTGAACAACGGGACGCCTACGAGCAGTACTTC. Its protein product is CASSEQRDAYEQYF.

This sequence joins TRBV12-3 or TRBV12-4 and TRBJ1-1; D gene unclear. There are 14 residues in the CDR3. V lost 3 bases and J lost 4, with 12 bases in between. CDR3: CASSFGVPGTEAFF. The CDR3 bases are TGTGCCAGCAGTTTTGGGGTTCCGGGCACTGAAGCTTTCTTT.

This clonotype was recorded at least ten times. CDR3 protein: CASSHRTGTSAGKDNEQFF. CDR3 sequence (DNA): TGCGCCAGCAGCCATCGAACCGGGACTAGCGCCGGGAAGGACAATGAGCAGTTCTTC. This chain links TRBV4-1 with TRBJ2-1; 10 nucleotides line up with TRBD2. V shed 3 bases, J shed 5 bases, and the junction held 16 bases outside the gene matches. The CDR3 has 19 residues. Germline values: CDR1 MGHRA, CDR2 YSYEKL.

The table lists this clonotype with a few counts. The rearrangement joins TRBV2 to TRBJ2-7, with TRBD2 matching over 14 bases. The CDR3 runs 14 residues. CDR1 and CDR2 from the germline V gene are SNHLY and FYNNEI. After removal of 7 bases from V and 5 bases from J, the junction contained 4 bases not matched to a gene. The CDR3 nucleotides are TGTGCCAGCACCTTGGGACTAGCGGGAGACGAGCAGTACTTC. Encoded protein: CASTLGLAGDEQYF.

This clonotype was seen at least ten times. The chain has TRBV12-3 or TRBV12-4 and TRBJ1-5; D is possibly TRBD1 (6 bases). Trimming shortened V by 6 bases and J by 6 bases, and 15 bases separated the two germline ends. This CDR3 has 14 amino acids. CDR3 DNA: TGTGCCAGCAGCCAACGGGACAATGTTCAGCCCCAGCATTTT. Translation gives CASSQRDNVQPQHF.

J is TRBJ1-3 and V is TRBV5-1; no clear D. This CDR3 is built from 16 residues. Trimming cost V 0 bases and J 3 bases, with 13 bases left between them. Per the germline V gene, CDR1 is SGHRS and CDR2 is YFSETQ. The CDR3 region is CASSLGEEAGGNTIYF. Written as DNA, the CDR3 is TGCGCCAGCAGCTTGGGGGAGGAGGCTGGTGGAAACACCATATATTTT. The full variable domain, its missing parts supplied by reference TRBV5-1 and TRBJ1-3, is KAGVTQTPRYLIKTRGQQVTLSCSPISGHRSVSWYQQTPGQGLQFLFEYFSETQRNKGNFPGRFSGRQFSNSRSEMNVSTLELGDSALYLCASSLGEEAGGNTIYFGEGSWLTVV.

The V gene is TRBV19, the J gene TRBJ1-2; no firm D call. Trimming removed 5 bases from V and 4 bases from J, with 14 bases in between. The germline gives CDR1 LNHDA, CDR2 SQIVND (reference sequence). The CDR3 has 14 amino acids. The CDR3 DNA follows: TGTGCCAGTAGTGTCCGGGGTGTGACCTATGGCTACACCTTC. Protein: CASSVRGVTYGYTF.

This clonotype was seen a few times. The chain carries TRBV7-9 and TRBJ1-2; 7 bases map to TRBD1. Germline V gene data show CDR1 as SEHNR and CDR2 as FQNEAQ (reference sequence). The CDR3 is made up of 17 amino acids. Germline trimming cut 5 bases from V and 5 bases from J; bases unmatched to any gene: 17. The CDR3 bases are TGTGCCAGCAGCCCGCGTCGTGCGTGGGGGACAGAATATGGCTACACCTTC. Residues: CASSPRRAWGTEYGYTF.

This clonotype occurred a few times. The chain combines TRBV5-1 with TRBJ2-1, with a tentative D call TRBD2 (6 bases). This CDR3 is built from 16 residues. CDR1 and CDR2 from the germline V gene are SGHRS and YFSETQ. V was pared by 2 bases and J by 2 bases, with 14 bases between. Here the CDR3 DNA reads TGCGCCAGCAGCTTAAGCGGAGGGCTTCCCTACAATGAGCAGTTCTTC. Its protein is CASSLSGGLPYNEQFF.

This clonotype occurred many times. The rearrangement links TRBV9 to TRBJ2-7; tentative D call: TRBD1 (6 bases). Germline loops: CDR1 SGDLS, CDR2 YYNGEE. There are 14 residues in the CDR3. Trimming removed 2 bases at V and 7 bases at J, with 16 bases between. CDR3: CASSVSATGWEQYF. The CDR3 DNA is TGTGCCAGCAGCGTCTCCGCGACAGGCTGGGAGCAGTACTTC.

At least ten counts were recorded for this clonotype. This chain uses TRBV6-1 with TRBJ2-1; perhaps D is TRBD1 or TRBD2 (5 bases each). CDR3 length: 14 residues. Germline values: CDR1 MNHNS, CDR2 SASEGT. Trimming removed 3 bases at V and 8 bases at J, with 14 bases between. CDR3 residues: CASSDRDPRDEQFF. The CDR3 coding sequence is TGTGCCAGCAGTGATCGGGACCCCCGCGATGAGCAGTTCTTC.

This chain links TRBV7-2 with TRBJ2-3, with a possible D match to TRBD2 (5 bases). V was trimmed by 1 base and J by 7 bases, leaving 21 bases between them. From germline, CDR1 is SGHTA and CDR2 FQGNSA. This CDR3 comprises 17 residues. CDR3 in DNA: TGTGCCAGCAGCTTAGATGTGGGTTGGGCTAGCTCCTATACGCAGTATTTT. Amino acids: CASSLDVGWASSYTQYF.

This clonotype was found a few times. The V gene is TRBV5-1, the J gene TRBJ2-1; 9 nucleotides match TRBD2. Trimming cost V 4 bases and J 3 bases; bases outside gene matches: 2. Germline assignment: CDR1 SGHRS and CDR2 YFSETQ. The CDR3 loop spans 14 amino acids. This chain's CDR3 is CASSGLAFYNEQFF. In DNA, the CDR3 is TGCGCCAGCAGCGGACTAGCGTTCTACAATGAGCAGTTCTTC.